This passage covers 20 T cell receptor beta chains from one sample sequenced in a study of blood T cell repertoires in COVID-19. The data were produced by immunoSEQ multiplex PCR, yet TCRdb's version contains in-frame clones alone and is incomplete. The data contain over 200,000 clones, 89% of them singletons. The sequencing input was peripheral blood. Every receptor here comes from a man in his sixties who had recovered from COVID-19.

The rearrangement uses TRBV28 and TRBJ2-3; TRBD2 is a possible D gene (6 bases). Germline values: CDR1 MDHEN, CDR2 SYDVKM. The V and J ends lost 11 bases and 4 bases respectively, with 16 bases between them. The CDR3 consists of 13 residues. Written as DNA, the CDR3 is TGTGCCGCGGGGCAACAAACCCCAGATACGCAGTATTTT. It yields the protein CAAGQQTPDTQYF.

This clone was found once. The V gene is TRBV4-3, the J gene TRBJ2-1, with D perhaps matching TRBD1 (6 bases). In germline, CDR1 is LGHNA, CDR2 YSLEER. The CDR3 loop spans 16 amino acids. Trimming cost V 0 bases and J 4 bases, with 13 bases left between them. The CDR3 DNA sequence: TGCGCCAGCAGCCAAGAACCACAGGGTTCGTACAATGAGCAGTTCTTC. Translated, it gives CASSQEPQGSYNEQFF.

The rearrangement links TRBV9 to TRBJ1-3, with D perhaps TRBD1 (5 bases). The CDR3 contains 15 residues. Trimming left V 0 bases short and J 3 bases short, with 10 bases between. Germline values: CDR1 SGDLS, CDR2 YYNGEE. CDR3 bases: TGTGCCAGCAGCGTAGAGTCAGGGTTTGGAAACACCATATATTTT. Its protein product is CASSVESGFGNTIYF.

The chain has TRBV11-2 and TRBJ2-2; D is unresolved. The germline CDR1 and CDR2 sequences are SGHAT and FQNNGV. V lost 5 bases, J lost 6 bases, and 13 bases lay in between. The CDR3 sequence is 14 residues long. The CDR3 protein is CASSQVKRPGELFF. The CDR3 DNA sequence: TGTGCCAGCAGCCAGGTGAAACGTCCCGGGGAGCTGTTTTTT.

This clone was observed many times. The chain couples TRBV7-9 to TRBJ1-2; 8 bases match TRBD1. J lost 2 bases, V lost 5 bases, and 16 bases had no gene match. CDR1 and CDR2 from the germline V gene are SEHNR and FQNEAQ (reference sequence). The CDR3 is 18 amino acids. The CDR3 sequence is CASSPTQFLGQGNYGYTF. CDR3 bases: TGTGCCAGCAGCCCTACTCAGTTTCTTGGACAGGGAAACTATGGCTACACCTTC.

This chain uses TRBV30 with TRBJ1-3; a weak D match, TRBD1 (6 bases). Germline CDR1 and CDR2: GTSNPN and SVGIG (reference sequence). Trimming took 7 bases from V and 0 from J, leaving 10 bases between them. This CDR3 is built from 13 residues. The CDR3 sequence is CASNRVSGNTIYF. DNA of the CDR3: TGTGCCTCCAACAGGGTCTCTGGAAACACCATATATTTT.

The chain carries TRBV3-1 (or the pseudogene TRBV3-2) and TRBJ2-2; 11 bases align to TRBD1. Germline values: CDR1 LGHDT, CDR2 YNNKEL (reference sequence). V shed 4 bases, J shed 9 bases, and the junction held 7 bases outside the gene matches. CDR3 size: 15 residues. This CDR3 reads CASSRRGQGAWELFF. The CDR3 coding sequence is TGTGCCAGCAGCCGCCGAGGACAGGGGGCTTGGGAGCTGTTTTTT.

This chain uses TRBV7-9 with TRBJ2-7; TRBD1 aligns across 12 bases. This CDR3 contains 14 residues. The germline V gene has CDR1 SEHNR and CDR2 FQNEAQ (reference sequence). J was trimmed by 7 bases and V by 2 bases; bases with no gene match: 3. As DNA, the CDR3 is TGTGCCAGCAGCTTATGGGGACAGGGGGCTGAGCAGTACTTC. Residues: CASSLWGQGAEQYF.

DNA of the CDR3: TGTGCCAGCAGCTTAGAACAGGGGACTGAAGCTTTCTTT. Its translation: CASSLEQGTEAFF. The chain links TRBV7-6 to TRBJ1-1, with 7 bases identical to TRBD1. There are 13 residues in the CDR3. V lost 1 base and J lost 5; bases outside the gene matches: 1. Per germline, CDR1 SGHVS and CDR2 FNYEAQ.

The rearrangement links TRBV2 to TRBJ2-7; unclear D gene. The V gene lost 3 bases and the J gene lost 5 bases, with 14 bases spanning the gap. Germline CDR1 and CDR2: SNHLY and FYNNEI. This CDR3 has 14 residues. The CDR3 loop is CASSDDEVGDEQYF. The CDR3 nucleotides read TGTGCCAGCAGTGACGACGAGGTTGGCGACGAGCAGTACTTC. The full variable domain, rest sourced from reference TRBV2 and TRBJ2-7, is EPEVTQTPSHQVTQMGQEVILRCVPISNHLYFYWYRQILGQKVEFLVSFYNNEISEKSEIFDDQFSVERPDGSNFTLKIRSTKLEDSAMYFCASSDDEVGDEQYFGPGTRLTVT.

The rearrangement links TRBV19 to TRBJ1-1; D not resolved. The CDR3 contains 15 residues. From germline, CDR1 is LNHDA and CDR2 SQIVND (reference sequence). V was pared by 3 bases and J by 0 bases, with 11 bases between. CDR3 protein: CASSIRSYVNTEAFF. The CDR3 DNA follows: TGTGCCAGTAGTATCCGGAGTTACGTGAACACTGAAGCTTTCTTT.

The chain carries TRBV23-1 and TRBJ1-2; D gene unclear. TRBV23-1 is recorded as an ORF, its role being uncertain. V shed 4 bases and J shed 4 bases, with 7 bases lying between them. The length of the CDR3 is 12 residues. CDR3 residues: CASSLGSYGYTF. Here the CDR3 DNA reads TGCGCCAGCAGTCTGGGGAGCTATGGCTACACCTTC.

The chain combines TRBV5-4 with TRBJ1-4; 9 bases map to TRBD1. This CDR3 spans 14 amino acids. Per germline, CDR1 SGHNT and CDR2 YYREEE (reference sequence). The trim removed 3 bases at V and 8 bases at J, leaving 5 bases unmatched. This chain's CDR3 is CASSSDRGSEKLFF. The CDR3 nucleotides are TGTGCCAGCAGCTCGGACAGGGGCAGCGAAAAACTGTTTTTT.

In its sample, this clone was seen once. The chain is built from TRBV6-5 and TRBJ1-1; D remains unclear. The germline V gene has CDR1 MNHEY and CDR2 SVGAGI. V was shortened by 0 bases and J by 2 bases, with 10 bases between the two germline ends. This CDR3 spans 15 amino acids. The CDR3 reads CASSYSRGGNTEAFF. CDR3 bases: TGTGCCAGCAGTTACTCGAGAGGTGGCAACACTGAAGCTTTCTTT.

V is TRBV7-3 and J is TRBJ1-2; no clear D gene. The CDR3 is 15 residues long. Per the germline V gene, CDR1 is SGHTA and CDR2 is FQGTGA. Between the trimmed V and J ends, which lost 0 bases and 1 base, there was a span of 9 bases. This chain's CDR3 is CASSLTGRSNYGYTF. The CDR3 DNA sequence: TGTGCCAGCAGCTTAACAGGGAGGAGTAACTATGGCTACACCTTC.

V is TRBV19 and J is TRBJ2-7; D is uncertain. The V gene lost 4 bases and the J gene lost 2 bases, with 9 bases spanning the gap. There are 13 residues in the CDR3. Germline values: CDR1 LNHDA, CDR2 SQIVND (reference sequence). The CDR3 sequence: CASSRQAPYEQYF. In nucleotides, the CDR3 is TGTGCCAGTAGTAGGCAGGCCCCCTACGAGCAGTACTTC. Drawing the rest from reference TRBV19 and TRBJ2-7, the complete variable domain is DGGITQSPKYLFRKEGQNVTLSCEQNLNHDAMYWYRQDPGQGLRLIYYSQIVNDFQKGDIAEGYSVSREKKESFPLTVTSAQKNPTAFYLCASSRQAPYEQYFGPGTRLTVT.

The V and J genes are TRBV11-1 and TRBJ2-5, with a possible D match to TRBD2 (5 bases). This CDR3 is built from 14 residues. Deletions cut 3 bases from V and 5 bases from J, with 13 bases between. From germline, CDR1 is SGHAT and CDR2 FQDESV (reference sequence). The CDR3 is CASSLARESETQYF. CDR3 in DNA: TGTGCCAGCAGCTTGGCCCGGGAATCTGAGACCCAGTACTTC. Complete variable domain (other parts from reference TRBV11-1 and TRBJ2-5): EAEVAQSPRYKITEKSQAVAFWCDPISGHATLYWYRQILGQGPELLVQFQDESVVDDSQLPKDRFSAERLKGVDSTLKIQPAELGDSAMYLCASSLARESETQYFGPGTRLLVL.

CDR3 amino acids: CASSEFASGRNTEAFF. The CDR3 region has the DNA TGTGCCAGCAGTGAATTTGCTTCGGGGAGGAACACTGAAGCTTTCTTT. V usage is TRBV25-1 and J usage is TRBJ1-1; D is uncertain. The CDR3 length is 16 residues. Per germline, CDR1 MGHDK and CDR2 SYGVNS. V lost 1 base to trimming and J lost 1 base, with 13 bases between them.

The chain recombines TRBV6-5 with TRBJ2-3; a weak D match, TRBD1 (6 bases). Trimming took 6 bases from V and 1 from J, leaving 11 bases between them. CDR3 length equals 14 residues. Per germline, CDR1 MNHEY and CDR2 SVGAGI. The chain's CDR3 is CASRQGWGTDTQYF. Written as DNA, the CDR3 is TGTGCCAGCAGACAGGGTTGGGGCACAGATACGCAGTATTTT.

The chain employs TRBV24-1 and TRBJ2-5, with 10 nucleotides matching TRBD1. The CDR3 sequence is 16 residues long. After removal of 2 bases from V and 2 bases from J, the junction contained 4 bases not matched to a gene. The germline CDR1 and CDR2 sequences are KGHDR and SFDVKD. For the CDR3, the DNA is TGTGCCACCAGTGATTCTGGGGACAGGGGTCAAGAGACCCAGTACTTC. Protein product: CATSDSGDRGQETQYF.